These T cell receptor beta chains were read from a single sample in a study of blood T cell repertoires in COVID-19. Method: immunoSEQ multiplex PCR; TCRdb's copy keeps in-frame clones and lacks some. The sample holds some 200,000 clones; around 82% are singletons and the top ten take 12%. Specimen: PBMCs or T cells enriched from blood (not recorded which). Receptor source: a man between 40 and 49 years old who had recovered from COVID-19. The CDR3 runs from the conserved cysteine through the conserved F or W. D genes are given only for firm matches. Rows give clone size only sometimes, using once, few, many, or a class for an expanded clone.

>TRBJ1-2|TRBD1|-|TRBV24-1
CATSDPDRGEGGYTF
TGTGCCACCAGTGATCCGGACAGGGGCGAGGGTGGCTACACCTTC
>TRBJ1-1|-|-|TRBV7-2
CASRRQAMNTEAFF
TGTGCCAGCAGGCGACAGGCCATGAACACTGAAGCTTTCTTT
>TRBJ2-7|TRBD1|few|TRBV15
CAVGAGQGKRSYEQYF
TGTGCCGTAGGGGCCGGACAGGGGAAACGTTCCTACGAGCAGTACTTC
>TRBJ1-2|-|-|TRBV4-1
CASSFRQGNYGYTF
TGCGCCAGCAGCTTTCGGCAGGGAAACTATGGCTACACCTTC
>TRBJ2-7|-|-|TRBV10-1
CASSPRDNYEQYF
TGCGCCAGCAGTCCCCGGGATAACTACGAGCAGTACTTC
>TRBJ1-4|-|-|TRBV19
CASSPGLATNEKLFF
TGTGCCAGTAGTCCAGGACTGGCAACTAATGAAAAACTGTTTTTT
>TRBJ2-1|-|-|TRBV11-3
CASSLDWGRDNEQFF
TGTGCCAGCAGCTTAGACTGGGGGCGAGACAATGAGCAGTTCTTC
>TRBJ1-2|TRBD1|once|TRBV7-2
CASSWPGQGLGYTF
TGTGCCAGCAGCTGGCCGGGACAGGGTCTTGGCTACACCTTC
>TRBJ1-1|-|-|TRBV3-1/TRBV3-2
CASSRQWGTEAFF
TGTGCCAGCAGCCGACAGTGGGGCACTGAAGCTTTCTTT
>TRBJ1-6|-|-|TRBV5-6
CASSLVGEGSPLHF
TGTGCCAGCAGCTTGGTCGGGGAAGGGTCACCCCTCCACTTT
>TRBJ2-1|TRBD2|-|TRBV2
CASSASGRGYNEQFF
TGTGCCAGCAGCGCTAGCGGGAGAGGGTACAATGAGCAGTTCTTC
>TRBJ1-1|-|-|TRBV7-6
CASSLGAGIVTEAFF
TGTGCCAGCAGCTTAGGGGCAGGGATCGTCACTGAAGCTTTCTTT
>TRBJ1-5|TRBD1|-|TRBV28
CASSWTGEQVDSNQPQHF
TGTGCCAGCAGTTGGACAGGGGAACAGGTTGATAGCAATCAGCCCCAGCATTTT
>TRBJ1-1|TRBD1|-|TRBV5-1
CASSVTGELAFF
TGCGCCAGCAGCGTAACAGGGGAGCTAGCTTTCTTT
>TRBJ1-2|TRBD1|-|TRBV5-1
CASSLEFGTGYGYTF
TGCGCCAGCAGCTTGGAGTTTGGGACAGGGTATGGCTACACCTTC
>TRBJ1-2|TRBD1|-|TRBV3-1/TRBV3-2
CASRDRGTGGYTF
TGTGCCAGCAGGGACAGGGGGACGGGTGGCTACACCTTC
>TRBJ1-1|TRBD1|-|TRBV18
CASSGDRQFWAEAFF
TGTGCCAGCTCGGGGGACAGACAGTTTTGGGCTGAAGCTTTCTTT
>TRBJ1-5|TRBD1|once|TRBV2
CASSLTGTGNNQPQHF
TGTGCCAGCAGTCTAACCGGGACAGGGAACAATCAGCCCCAGCATTTT
>TRBJ1-2|-|-|TRBV18
CASSPQGRTASYGYTF
TGTGCCAGCTCCCCCCAAGGAAGGACAGCGTCTTATGGCTACACCTTC
>TRBJ2-1|TRBD2|-|TRBV7-9
CASSSLLADSYNEQFF
TGTGCCAGCAGTTCCCTACTAGCGGACTCCTACAATGAGCAGTTCTTC
>TRBJ2-6|TRBD2|-|TRBV7-3
CASSLVPTSGRIYAAGANVLTF
TGTGCCAGCAGCTTAGTCCCGACTAGCGGGAGAATCTATGCGGCCGGGGCCAACGTCCTGACTTTC
>TRBJ2-7|-|-|TRBV4-3
CASSQGFGPSSYEQYF
TGCGCCAGCAGCCAAGGCTTCGGTCCGAGCTCCTACGAGCAGTACTTC